Following are 21 T cell receptor beta chains from one sample sequenced in a study of CD8 T cells in Susac syndrome. Reverse transcription of roughly 0.45 to 1 ug RNA was carried out with random hexamers. TCRdb analysed the immunoSEQ multiplex PCR reads with MiXCR anew, one entry per CDR3 protein. The sample lists 150,000 or so distinct CDR3 sequences; about 95% were seen once. Sequenced: CD4+ T cells from PBMCs. These TCRs come from a human donor with Susac syndrome.

The count of this clonotype is one. The J gene is TRBJ2-1, the V gene TRBV7-3; perhaps TRBD2 as D (6 bases). The CDR3 covers 13 residues. The germline gives CDR1 SGHTA, CDR2 FQGTGA. Trimming took off 4 bases at V and 9 bases at J, with 13 bases between the two ends. The CDR3, as DNA: TGTGCCAGCAGCTCCGGGACTGGCGGTGAGCAGTTCTTC. This encodes CASSSGTGGEQFF.

This chain connects TRBV7-9 to TRBJ2-5; 12 positions match TRBD2. CDR1 is SEHNR, CDR2 FQNEAQ, per germline (reference sequence). This CDR3 spans 16 amino acids. The V segment lost 5 bases and the J segment 1 base; nucleotides outside the gene matches: 5. CDR3: CASSPPLAGGQETQYF. CDR3 DNA: TGTGCCAGCAGCCCCCCACTAGCGGGGGGCCAAGAGACCCAGTACTTC. Filled out from reference TRBV7-9 and TRBJ2-5, the complete variable domain reads DTGVSQNPRHKITKRGQNVTFRCDPISEHNRLYWYRQTLGQGPEFLTYFQNEAQLEKSRLLSDRFSAERPKGSFSTLEIQRTEQGDSAMYLCASSPPLAGGQETQYFGPGTRLLVL.

The chain combines TRBV5-1 with TRBJ1-5, with D unresolved. There are 15 residues in the CDR3. The V and J ends lost 5 bases and 3 bases respectively, with 15 bases between them. CDR1 is SGHRS and CDR2 is YFSETQ in the germline V gene. This CDR3 is CASSLSGGLNQPQHF. The CDR3, as DNA: TGCGCCAGCAGTCTCAGTGGAGGGCTCAATCAGCCCCAGCATTTT.

This clonotype came up once. The chain is built from TRBV12-3 or TRBV12-4 and TRBJ2-3; D possibly corresponds to TRBD2 (5 bases). The CDR3 covers 16 residues. Trimming shortened V by 1 base and J by 2 bases, and 13 bases separated the two germline ends. The CDR3 spells CASSLELGADTDTQYF. CDR3 bases: TGTGCCAGCAGTTTAGAGCTGGGAGCGGACACAGATACGCAGTATTTT.

The V and J genes are TRBV6-5 and TRBJ2-3; possible D gene TRBD2, 5 bases. The CDR3 runs 13 residues. Trimming stripped 6 bases from V and 3 bases from J, with 10 bases between. CDR1 MNHEY and CDR2 SVGAGI come from the germline V gene. The CDR3 spells CASRERGTDTQYF. The CDR3 DNA follows: TGTGCCAGCAGGGAACGAGGGACAGATACGCAGTATTTT.

The CDR3 here is CASSATSGGANEQFF. For the CDR3, the DNA is TGTGCCAGCAGCGCTACTAGCGGGGGGGCCAATGAGCAGTTCTTC. The chain combines TRBV9 with TRBJ2-1, with 13 bases that match TRBD2. Germline V lookup: CDR1 SGDLS, CDR2 YYNGEE. The V segment lost 3 bases and the J segment 6 bases; nucleotides outside the gene matches: 3. The CDR3 covers 15 residues.

The chain carries TRBV7-6 and TRBJ2-5; D call uncertain. The V end was cut by 5 bases, the J end by 3 bases, with 13 bases between. The length of the CDR3 is 14 residues. Germline CDR1 is SGHVS and CDR2 is FNYEAQ. The CDR3 DNA follows: TGTGCCAGCAGCCGAGTCGGGCAAGAAGAGACCCAGTACTTC. Translated: CASSRVGQEETQYF. Based on the CDR3 plus reference TRBV7-6 and TRBJ2-5, the full variable domain is GAGVSQSPRYKVTKRGQDVALRCDPISGHVSLYWYRQALGQGPEFLTYFNYEAQQDKSGLPNDRFSAERPEGSISTLTIQRTEQRDSAMYRCASSRVGQEETQYFGPGTRLLVL.

This chain connects TRBV4-3 to TRBJ1-2, with D unclear. Germline values: CDR1 LGHNA, CDR2 YSLEER. V dropped 1 base and J dropped 5 bases, with 17 bases sitting between them. There are 16 residues in the CDR3. In nucleotides, the CDR3 is TGCGCCAGCAGCCAAGGATCAAGCGGTTTGGGGTATGGCTACACCTTC. Its translation is CASSQGSSGLGYGYTF.

V and J are TRBV20-1 and TRBJ2-7; the D is unclear. This CDR3 is built from 14 residues. V gave up 5 bases and J gave up 5 bases, with 19 bases separating them. Germline V gene data show CDR1 as DFQATT and CDR2 as SNEGSKA (reference sequence). The CDR3 DNA follows: TGCAGTGCTCGTAAGGAACCGGCCAAGGACGAGCAGTACTTC. Its protein product is CSARKEPAKDEQYF.

The rearrangement uses TRBV4-1 and TRBJ1-4, with D possibly matching TRBD1 (5 bases). Trimming removed 5 bases from V and 7 bases from J, with 14 bases in between. From germline, CDR1 is MGHRA and CDR2 YSYEKL. The CDR3 length is 14 residues. The CDR3: CASSRQRGGEKLFF. CDR3 nucleotides: TGCGCCAGCAGCAGGCAGAGGGGAGGTGAAAAACTGTTTTTT.

The gene calls are TRBV28 and TRBJ2-6; no firm D call. Trimming shortened V by 6 bases and J by 0 bases, and 9 bases separated the two germline ends. The CDR3 has 15 residues. Germline CDR1 MDHEN, CDR2 SYDVKM. CDR3 DNA sequence: TGTGCCAGCAGCCCCACGGACTCTGGGGCCAACGTCCTGACTTTC. As protein: CASSPTDSGANVLTF. The entire variable domain, with the rest obtained from reference TRBV28 and TRBJ2-6, is as follows: DVKVTQSSRYLVKRTGEKVFLECVQDMDHENMFWYRQDPGLGLRLIYFSYDVKMKEKGDIPEGYSVSREKKERFSLILESASTNQTSMYLCASSPTDSGANVLTFGAGSRLTVL.

The J gene is TRBJ2-5, the V gene TRBV20-1, with D possibly matching TRBD2 (6 bases). Germline V lookup: CDR1 DFQATT, CDR2 SNEGSKA (reference sequence). The CDR3 runs 15 residues. V was pared by 0 bases and J by 2 bases, with 13 bases between. CDR3 amino acids: CSARDSGTPQETQYF. CDR3 DNA: TGCAGTGCTAGAGATTCCGGGACTCCGCAAGAGACCCAGTACTTC.

The CDR3 nucleotides are TGTGCCAGCAGCGATATGTGGGCGGGGGGTACAGATACGCAGTATTTT. As protein: CASSDMWAGGTDTQYF. V and J are TRBV7-2 and TRBJ2-3; 8 nucleotides align to TRBD2. J gave up 3 bases and V 5 bases, and 10 bases lay outside the gene matches. Germline values: CDR1 SGHTA, CDR2 FQGNSA. This CDR3 contains 16 residues.

The chain links TRBV15 to TRBJ2-7; 8 bases are shared with TRBD2. There are 15 residues in the CDR3. V lost 0 bases, J lost 5 bases, and 6 bases stayed unmatched. The germline gives CDR1 LNHNV, CDR2 YYDKDF (reference sequence). The CDR3 spells CATSREAGGLHEQYF. For the CDR3, the DNA is TGTGCCACCAGCAGAGAGGCGGGGGGCCTCCACGAGCAGTACTTC.

V gene TRBV7-3 combines with J gene TRBJ2-5; D call uncertain. The CDR3 sequence is 13 residues long. V dropped 3 bases and J dropped 5 bases, with 10 bases sitting between them. Germline CDR1 SGHTA, CDR2 FQGTGA. The CDR3 loop reads CASSFSPRETQYF. The CDR3 coding sequence is TGTGCCAGCAGCTTCAGCCCTCGGGAGACCCAGTACTTC.

The chain carries TRBV29-1 and TRBJ1-1, with a possible D match to TRBD1 (5 bases). Per the germline V gene, CDR1 is SQVTM and CDR2 is ANQGSEA. Trimming stripped 3 bases from V and 5 bases from J, with 16 bases between. This CDR3 has 14 residues. The CDR3: CSVDERGSETEAFF. In DNA form, the CDR3 reads TGCAGCGTTGATGAGCGGGGGTCGGAGACTGAAGCTTTCTTT.

The chain employs TRBV12-3 or TRBV12-4 and TRBJ2-7, with D possibly matching TRBD2 (5 bases). The length of the CDR3 is 12 residues. Between the trimmed V and J ends, which lost 3 bases and 5 bases, there was a span of 8 bases. CDR3 bases: TGTGCCAGCAGTTTCGTCGGGGACGAGCAGTACTTC. Translated: CASSFVGDEQYF.

The chain uses TRBV12-3 or TRBV12-4 and TRBJ1-5; D gene uncertain. The CDR3 contains 14 residues. V gave up 5 bases and J gave up 2 bases, with 10 bases separating them. CDR3 loop: CASSGVRGNQPQHF. CDR3 coding DNA: TGTGCCAGCAGTGGGGTTAGGGGCAATCAGCCCCAGCATTTT.

The V gene is TRBV6-2 or TRBV6-3, the J gene TRBJ2-5; tentatively, D is TRBD1 (6 bases). V shed 7 bases and J shed 5 bases, with 17 bases lying between them. There are 14 residues in the CDR3. CDR1 and CDR2 (germline): MNHEY, SVGEGT. CDR3 DNA sequence: TGTGCCAGCAACCAACAGGGAAGGGGCGAGACCCAGTACTTC. Translation gives CASNQQGRGETQYF.

The chain carries TRBV4-1 and TRBJ2-1; D is ambiguous. The germline V gene encodes CDR1 MGHRA and CDR2 YSYEKL. The CDR3 is made up of 13 amino acids. Between the trimmed V and J ends, which lost 4 bases and 9 bases, there was a span of 13 bases. The CDR3 region is CASSRVRTVEQFF. The DNA for the CDR3 is TGCGCCAGCAGCCGAGTCAGGACGGTTGAGCAGTTCTTC.

The chain recombines TRBV7-9 with TRBJ2-7, with 8 bases matching TRBD2. Looked up from germline, CDR1 is SEHNR and CDR2 is FQNEAQ (reference sequence). The CDR3 extends over 14 amino acids. J was trimmed by 4 bases and V by 1 base; bases with no gene match: 3. The CDR3 nucleotides read TGTGCCAGCAGCTTAGGCGGGGGGACGTACGAGCAGTACTTC. Translated, it gives CASSLGGGTYEQYF.